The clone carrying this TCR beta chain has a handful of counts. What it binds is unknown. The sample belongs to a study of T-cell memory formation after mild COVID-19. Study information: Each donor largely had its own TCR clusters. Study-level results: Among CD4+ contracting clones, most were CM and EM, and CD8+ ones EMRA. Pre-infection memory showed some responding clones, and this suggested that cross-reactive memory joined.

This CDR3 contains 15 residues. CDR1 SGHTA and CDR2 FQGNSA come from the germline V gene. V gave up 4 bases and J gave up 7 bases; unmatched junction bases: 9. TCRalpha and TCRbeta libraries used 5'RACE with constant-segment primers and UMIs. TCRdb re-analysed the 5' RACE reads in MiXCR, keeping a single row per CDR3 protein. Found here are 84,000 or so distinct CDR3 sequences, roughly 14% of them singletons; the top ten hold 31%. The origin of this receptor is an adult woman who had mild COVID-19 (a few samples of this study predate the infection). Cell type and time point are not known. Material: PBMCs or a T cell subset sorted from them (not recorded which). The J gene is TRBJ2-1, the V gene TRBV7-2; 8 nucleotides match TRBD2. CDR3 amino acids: CASSSGPGLDNEQFF. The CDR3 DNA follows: TGTGCCAGCAGCTCTGGACCGGGACTAGATAATGAGCAGTTCTTC.